This entry concerns a single T cell receptor beta chain. Its antigen is unknown. Base qualities are missing; no much larger clone stands one base away. Donors were healthy HIV-negative adults with no recently reported acute infections or vaccinations. Every donor was a Caucasian adult residing in Nashville, Tennessee, USA. CD4+ T cells were enriched through magnetic negative selection, after which naive cells were positively selected on CD45RA and the remaining negative fraction served as the memory subset. After blood collection by leukapheresis, PBMCs were isolated using Ficoll-Histopaque density gradient centrifugation and then cryopreserved in the vapor phase of liquid nitrogen. Purity and quantity of every magnetically sorted T cell population were checked by analytical flow cytometry. From each sorted fraction, genomic DNA was isolated and quantified by UV absorbance on a Nanodrop 2000c. The CDR3 covers 17 residues, taking in both the cysteine and the phenylalanine. Left in the record is the CDR3 DNA by itself, 51 bases read in frame from the first base. V is cut by 0 bases and J by 0 bases, and the space between the germline ends is 12 bases.

This entry is derived from a study of shared clonotypes between healthy human individuals (dated by TCRdb to between 2020 and 2021). Concerning the study at large: The cohort comprised a couple of women and a few men aged 18 to 49 years. For each donor, CD4 naive and CD4 memory were each given three plates, CD8 naive was given two plates, and CD8 memory was given one plate. To estimate repertoire size and how much clonotype sharing occurs between individuals, the study deeply sequenced the blood TCR repertoires of about five healthy adults. Libraries were prepared and TCR repertoires were sequenced by different laboratories using diverse techniques, in order to increase sequencing depth and limit assay-specific biases. Between about 0.8 and 9 billion PBMCs per donor were obtained by leukapheresis.

The study at large found these results: Incomplete sequencing was indicated by rarefaction of sorted-subset datasets, despite the large sequencing depth. Sharing across several donors was observed for around 4.8% of naive CD4, 3.5% of naive CD8, around 2.5% of memory CD4, and around 0.42% of memory CD8 clonotypes. Sampling was limited to blood, and TCR repertoires in tissue likely differ from TCR repertoires in blood. Higher generation probabilities were observed for clonotypes shared by all four sorted-subset donors than for non-shared clonotypes. Because the study included only a small number of donors, the genetic and exposure-history diversity represented was limited. Larger estimated clonotype richness was generally found for naive subsets than for memory subsets. Based on pairwise subsampling, the degree of clonotype sharing among donors was expected to be affected by sequencing depth.

Using the deep immunoSEQ assay, multiplex PCR amplified TCR CDR3 regions from genomic DNA. For each cell subset, the extracted genomic DNA was distributed evenly across all wells of several immunoSEQ 96-well plates, and each plate served as one replicate. For sorted subsets, approximately 200 ng of genomic DNA, equivalent to about 30,000 T cell genomes, went into each replicate PCR. The purified libraries were quantified using a Qubit 3.0 fluorometer, sized with a Bioanalyzer 2100, and then quantified again using the KAPA Library Quantification kit. Each immunoSEQ 96-well plate was sequenced on its own single-read 150-cycle Illumina NextSeq 550 flow cell. As for how the authors treated the data: The immunoSEQ output contained only junctional sequences without quality scores, so filtering could not match that applied to full-length reads. To assign V/J genes and CDR3, sequences were annotated using PyIR, a Python wrapper for IgBLAST v1.9, with IMGT germline references. Reads were filtered out if the reads had weak V/J assignments (E-value above 1e-6), no CDR3, stop codons, out-of-frame junctions, or ambiguous translated residues. A V3J clonotype was defined by an identical inferred V gene, J gene, and CDR3 amino acid sequence. Percentage overlap between repertoires was computed as shared unique clonotypes divided by the size of the smaller repertoire. Three approaches were used to assess repertoire richness: RTK rarefaction, the Chao1 estimator, and Recon v2.1 estimates of unobserved clonotypes. For all TCRbeta clonotypes obtained by the gDNA method from a handful of donors, generation probabilities were computed with OLGA. TCRdb obtained this table from immuneACCESS and retained in-frame rearrangements with V and J assigned. These tables miss some clones; where compared with another copy, unresolved V genes account for less than half of the shortfall, and the remainder is unexplained. V and J calls and clone size follow that table, whereas D and trimming were derived from the DNA. The sample table lists 2 million to 2.5 million clones, under 95% of them with a count of one. The top ten clones comprise approximately 0.39% of the sample.

This sequence originates from a man aged 18 to 30 in good health. Some clones in this sample may be carry-over from other donors' samples. Rearrangement joined TRBV6-7 to TRBJ2-4; the D gene cannot be named for sure. TRBV6-7 is flagged as an ORF with uncertain function. Source material: naive CD4+ T cells from PBMCs. The sample's cell subset or site label, in plain terms: CD45RA+ positively selected. The DNA sequence is as follows: TGTGCCAGCAGTTACTCCAAGCGACACCTAGCCAAAAACATTCAGTACTTC. Its protein reads: CASSYSKRHLAKNIQYF.